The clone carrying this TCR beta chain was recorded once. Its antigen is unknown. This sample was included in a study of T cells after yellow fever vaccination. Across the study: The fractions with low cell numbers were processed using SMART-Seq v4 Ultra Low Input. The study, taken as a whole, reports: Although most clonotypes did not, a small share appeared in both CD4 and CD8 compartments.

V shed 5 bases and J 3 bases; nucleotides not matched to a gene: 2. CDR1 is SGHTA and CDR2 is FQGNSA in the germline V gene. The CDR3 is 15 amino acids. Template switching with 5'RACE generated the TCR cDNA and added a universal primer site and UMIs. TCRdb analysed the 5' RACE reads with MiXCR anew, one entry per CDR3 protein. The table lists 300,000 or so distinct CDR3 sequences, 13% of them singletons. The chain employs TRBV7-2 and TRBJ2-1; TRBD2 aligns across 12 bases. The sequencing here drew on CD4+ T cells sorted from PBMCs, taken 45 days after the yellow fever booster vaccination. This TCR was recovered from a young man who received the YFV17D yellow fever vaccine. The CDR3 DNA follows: TGTGCCAGCAGCAGGACTAGCGGGGTCTACAATGAGCAGTTCTTC. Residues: CASSRTSGVYNEQFF.